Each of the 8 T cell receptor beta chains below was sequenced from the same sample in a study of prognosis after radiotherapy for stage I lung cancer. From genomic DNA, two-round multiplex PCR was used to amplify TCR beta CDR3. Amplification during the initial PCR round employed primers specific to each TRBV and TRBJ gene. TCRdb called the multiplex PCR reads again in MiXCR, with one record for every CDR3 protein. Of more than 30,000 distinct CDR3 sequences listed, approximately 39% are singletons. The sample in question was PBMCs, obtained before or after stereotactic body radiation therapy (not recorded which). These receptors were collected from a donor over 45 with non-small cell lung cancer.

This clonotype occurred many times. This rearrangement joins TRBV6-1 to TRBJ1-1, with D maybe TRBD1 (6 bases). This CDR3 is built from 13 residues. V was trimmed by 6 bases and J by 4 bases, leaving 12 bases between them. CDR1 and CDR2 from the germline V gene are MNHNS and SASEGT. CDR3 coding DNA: TGTGCCAGCAGAAACAGGGCGGCCACTGAAGCTTTCTTT. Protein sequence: CASRNRAATEAFF.

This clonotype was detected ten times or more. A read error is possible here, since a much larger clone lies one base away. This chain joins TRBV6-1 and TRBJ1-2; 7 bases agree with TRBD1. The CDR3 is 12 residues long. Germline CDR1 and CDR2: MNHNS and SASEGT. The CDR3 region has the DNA TGTGCTAGCTTCGGGACAGACTATGGCTACACCTTC. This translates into CASFGTDYGYTF.

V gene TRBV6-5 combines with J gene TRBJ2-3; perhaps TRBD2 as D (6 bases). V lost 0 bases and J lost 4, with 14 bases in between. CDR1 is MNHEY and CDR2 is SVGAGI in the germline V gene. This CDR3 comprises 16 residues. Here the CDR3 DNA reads TGTGCCAGCAGTTACTCTAGCGGTCCCCGGGCAGATACGCAGTATTTT. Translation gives CASSYSSGPRADTQYF.

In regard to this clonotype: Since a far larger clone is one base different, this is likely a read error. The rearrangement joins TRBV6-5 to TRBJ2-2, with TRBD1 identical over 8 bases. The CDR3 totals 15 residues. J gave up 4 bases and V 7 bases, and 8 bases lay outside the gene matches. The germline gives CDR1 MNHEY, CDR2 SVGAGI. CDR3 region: CASTQGAGVTGELFF. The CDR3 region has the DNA TGTGCCAGCACTCAGGGGGCTGGGGTCACCGGGGAGCTGTTTTTT.

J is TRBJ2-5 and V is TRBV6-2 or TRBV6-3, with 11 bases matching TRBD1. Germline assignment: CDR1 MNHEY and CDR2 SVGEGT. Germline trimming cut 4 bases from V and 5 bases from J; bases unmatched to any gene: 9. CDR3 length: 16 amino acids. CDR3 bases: TGTGCCAGCAGTTCCTTCCCCCGGGACAGGGGGGAGACCCAGTACTTC. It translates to CASSSFPRDRGETQYF.

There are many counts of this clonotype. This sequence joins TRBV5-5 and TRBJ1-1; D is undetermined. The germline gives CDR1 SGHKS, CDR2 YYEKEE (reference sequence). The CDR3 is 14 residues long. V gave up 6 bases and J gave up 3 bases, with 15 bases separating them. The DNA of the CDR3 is TGTGCCAGCATCCCCGGAGTTCTAGACACTGAAGCTTTCTTT. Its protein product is CASIPGVLDTEAFF.

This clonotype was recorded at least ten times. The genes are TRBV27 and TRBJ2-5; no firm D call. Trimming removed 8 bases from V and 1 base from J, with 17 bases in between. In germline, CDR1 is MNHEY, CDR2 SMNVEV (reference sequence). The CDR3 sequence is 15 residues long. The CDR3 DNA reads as TGTGCCAGCTCCCTTAACCGCCGGACCCAAGAGACCCAGTACTTC. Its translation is CASSLNRRTQETQYF.

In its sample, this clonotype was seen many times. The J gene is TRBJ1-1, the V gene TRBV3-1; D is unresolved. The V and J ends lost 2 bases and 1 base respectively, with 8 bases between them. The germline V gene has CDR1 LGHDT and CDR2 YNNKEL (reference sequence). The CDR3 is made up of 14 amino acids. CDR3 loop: CASSQRHSNTEAFF. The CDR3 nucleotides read TGTGCCAGCAGCCAAAGACACTCGAACACTGAAGCTTTCTTT.